A single T cell receptor beta chain is shown here with its context. The CDR3 loop spans 14 amino acids. Germline-derived CDR1 and CDR2 are SGDLS and YYNGEE. The V gene lost 3 bases and the J gene lost 10 bases, with 17 bases spanning the gap. Using its own MiXCR run on the 5' RACE reads, TCRdb lists one record per CDR3 protein. The sample holds 250,000 to 300,000 distinct CDR3 sequences; 15% to 20% are singletons and the top ten take 22%. The data stem from a study of T-cell memory formation after mild COVID-19. Study context: TCR clusters showed largely donor specificity.

The chain joins TRBV9 to TRBJ2-1; no firm D call. The sequence was collected from a man between 18 and 29 years old who had mild COVID-19 (a few samples of this study predate the infection). Cell type and time point are not known. The sample consisted of PBMCs or a T cell subset sorted from them (not recorded which). This CDR3 reads CASSARNTLVEQFF. CDR3 DNA: TGTGCCAGCAGCGCACGAAATACCTTAGTGGAGCAGTTCTTC.